This TCR beta chain emerged from a study of blood T cell repertoires in COVID-19. This clone appeared a single time. The authors' processing: Amplification with reference gene primers provided the estimates of nucleated cell counts. Sequenced by immunoSEQ multiplex PCR; TCRdb stores in-frame clones only, minus some. The D gene and trimming were derived from the DNA, and the V and J assignments and clone size from that table. Of over 150,000 clones detected, 84% appear once; the ten largest clones hold around 2.9%. Germline CDR1 is SGHAT and CDR2 is FQNNGV. With 5 bases removed from V and 2 bases from J, the gap between germline ends came to 9 bases. CDR3 length: 13 residues.

The TCR comes from a woman older than 75 with COVID-19, enrolled during active disease. The gene calls are TRBV11-2 and TRBJ1-1; D possibly corresponds to TRBD1 (6 bases). Sequences were obtained from peripheral blood. CDR3 sequence reads: CASSGQPNTEAFF. CDR3 DNA: TGTGCCAGCAGCGGACAGCCAAACACTGAAGCTTTCTTT.